Listed below are T cell receptor beta chains from one sample, sequenced in a study of blood T cells in healthy people across ages. TCRdb called the 5' RACE reads again in MiXCR, with one record for every CDR3 protein. This table holds 1.2 million to 1.5 million distinct CDR3 sequences, approximately 40% found once. The material sequenced was blood. Receptors were obtained from a woman younger than 35 in good health. CDR3s include the opening cysteine and the closing phenylalanine or tryptophan. D genes are given only for firm matches. Clone size, where shown, is once, few, many, or a class for clones that have expanded.

v_call,j_call,clone_size,d_call,cdr3_nt,cdr3_aa
TRBV12-3/TRBV12-4,TRBJ2-7,few,NA,TGTGCCAGCAGTTCTTGGTCTGGGGCCGAGCAGTACTTC,CASSSWSGAEQYF
TRBV5-5,TRBJ2-1,few,NA,TGTGCCAGCAGCTTTCAAGGGCACAATGAGCAGTTCTTC,CASSFQGHNEQFF
TRBV28,TRBJ2-7,NA,NA,TGTGCCAGCAGTTCCCGGGGAGCCGACGAGCAGTACTTC,CASSSRGADEQYF
TRBV20-1,TRBJ2-5,NA,TRBD2,TGCAGTGCTAGGTTCGTAGCTAGCGGGACTCAAGAGACCCAGTACTTC,CSARFVASGTQETQYF
TRBV13,TRBJ2-1,few,NA,TGTGCCAGCAGCCCCCAGGGGGCGGGAGATGACAATGAGCAGTTCTTC,CASSPQGAGDDNEQFF
TRBV6-6,TRBJ2-1,NA,NA,TGTGCCAGCAGTTACCGCGGTTCCGTACTAGCTCACAATGAGCAGTTCTTC,CASSYRGSVLAHNEQFF
TRBV4-2,TRBJ2-7,NA,NA,TGTGCCAGCAGCCTTGTGCGGGCGTATTCCTACGAGCAGTACTTC,CASSLVRAYSYEQYF
TRBV27,TRBJ1-2,few,NA,TGTGCCAGCATAATCCGAGAGCAGGGCTACACCTTC,CASIIREQGYTF
TRBV10-3,TRBJ2-7,NA,NA,TGTGCCATCAGTGGGGCGGCCCTCTACGGAACCTACGAGCAGTACTTC,CAISGAALYGTYEQYF
TRBV24-1,TRBJ2-1,NA,NA,TGTGCCACCAGTGATTTGCAGGGGTCGGCCAAATACAATGAGCAGTTCTTC,CATSDLQGSAKYNEQFF
TRBV2,TRBJ2-7,NA,TRBD2,TGTGCCAGCAGTGAAATAGGGACTAGCGGGCATAACGTATACAATGAGCAGTACTTC,CASSEIGTSGHNVYNEQYF
TRBV29-1,TRBJ1-2,NA,NA,TGCAGCGTACAGGGCGCTGGCTATGGCTACACCTTC,CSVQGAGYGYTF
TRBV9,TRBJ1-1,NA,NA,TGTGCCAGCAGCGTAGATCATGGGTTTAACACTGAAGCTTTCTTT,CASSVDHGFNTEAFF
TRBV5-4,TRBJ2-3,NA,NA,TGTGCCAGCAGCCCACCACTGGACATACGATCCGGGACGCAGTATTTT,CASSPPLDIRSGTQYF
TRBV6-5,TRBJ1-5,NA,NA,TGTGCCAGCAGTCCCGGGACCACAGCCAATCAGCCCCAGCATTTT,CASSPGTTANQPQHF